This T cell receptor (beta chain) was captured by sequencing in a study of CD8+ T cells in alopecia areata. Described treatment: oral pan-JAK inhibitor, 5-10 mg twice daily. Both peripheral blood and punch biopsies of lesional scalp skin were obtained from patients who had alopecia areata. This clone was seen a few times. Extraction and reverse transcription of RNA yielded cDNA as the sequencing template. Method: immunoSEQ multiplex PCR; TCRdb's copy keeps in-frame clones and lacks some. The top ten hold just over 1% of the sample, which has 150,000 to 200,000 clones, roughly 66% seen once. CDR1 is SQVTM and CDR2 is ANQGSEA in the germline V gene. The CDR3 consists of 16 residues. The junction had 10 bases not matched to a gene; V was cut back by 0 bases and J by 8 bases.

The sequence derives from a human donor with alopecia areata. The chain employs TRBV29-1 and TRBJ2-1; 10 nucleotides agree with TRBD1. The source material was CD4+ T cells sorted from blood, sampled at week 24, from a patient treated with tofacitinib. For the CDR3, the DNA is TGCAGCGTTGAAGAGTGGGGGACAGGGGTTACGGATGAGCAGTTCTTC. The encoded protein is CSVEEWGTGVTDEQFF.